These T cell receptor beta chains were read from a single sample in a study of blood T cell repertoires in COVID-19. Repertoires were generated with immunoSEQ multiplex PCR, while TCRdb's copy carries only in-frame clones and drops some. The sample carries 65,000 to 90,000 clones, about 89% recorded once. Source material: peripheral blood. The receptors shown here come from a man aged 45-65 years with acute or convalescent COVID-19. Both conserved end residues are part of each CDR3. A D gene is named only where the DNA matches it firmly. Size is stated for part of the rows, as once, few or many counts, or as a class when the clone is expanded.

TRBJ2-5,NA,NA,TRBV5-1,CASSRGLQGRETQYF,TGCGCCAGCAGTAGGGGATTACAGGGTAGGGAGACCCAGTACTTC
TRBJ1-1,NA,few,TRBV18,CASSPTGTEAFF,TGTGCCAGCTCACCAACAGGGACTGAAGCTTTCTTT
TRBJ1-2,TRBD1,NA,TRBV28,CASLRGRDGYTF,TGTGCCAGCTTGAGGGGGCGGGATGGCTACACCTTC
TRBJ2-5,TRBD2,NA,TRBV7-2,CASAGGLKETQYF,TGTGCCAGCGCGGGAGGACTTAAAGAGACCCAGTACTTC
TRBJ2-3,TRBD1,NA,TRBV7-2,CASSLPGGGTDTQYF,TGTGCCAGCAGCTTACCAGGGGGCGGCACAGATACGCAGTATTTT
TRBJ1-5,NA,NA,TRBV19,CASSIGRRDQPQHF,TGTGCCAGTAGTATAGGAAGGAGGGATCAGCCCCAGCATTTT
TRBJ2-1,TRBD2,NA,TRBV9,CASSVDPPSGVTNEQFF,TGTGCCAGCAGCGTAGACCCCCCTAGCGGGGTAACCAATGAGCAGTTCTTC
TRBJ2-3,NA,NA,TRBV11-2,CASSLYQGTDTQYF,TGTGCCAGCAGCTTATACCAGGGAACAGATACGCAGTATTTT
TRBJ1-6,TRBD1,NA,TRBV5-1,CASSLQGGNNSPLHF,TGCGCCAGCAGCTTACAGGGGGGAAATAATTCACCCCTCCACTTT
TRBJ2-3,TRBD2,NA,TRBV6-1,CASSEEGGGGHTSTDTQYF,TGTGCCAGCAGTGAAGAGGGCGGGGGGGGACATACTAGCACAGATACGCAGTATTTT
TRBJ2-5,TRBD2,NA,TRBV29-1,CSVRTSALGGTQYF,TGCAGCGTCAGGACTAGCGCGTTAGGAGGTACCCAGTACTTC
TRBJ2-7,NA,NA,TRBV5-1,CASSSGTSSYEQYF,TGCGCCAGCAGCTCCGGGACTTCCTCCTACGAGCAGTACTTC
TRBJ2-1,NA,NA,TRBV11-1,CASSPGVRGNEQFF,TGTGCCAGCTCCCCCGGTGTCAGGGGCAATGAGCAGTTCTTC
TRBJ1-2,TRBD1,once,TRBV7-2,CASSFIGDRGGYTF,TGTGCCAGCAGCTTTATCGGGGACAGAGGAGGCTACACCTTC
TRBJ1-2,NA,NA,TRBV7-9,CASSLASRGTYGYTF,TGTGCCAGCAGCTTAGCGTCCCGGGGTACCTATGGCTACACCTTC
TRBJ1-5,TRBD1,NA,TRBV2,CASSEMGQGVQPQHF,TGTGCCAGCAGTGAAATGGGACAGGGGGTTCAGCCCCAGCATTTT
TRBJ1-1,NA,NA,TRBV28,CASSLGRKNTEAFF,TGTGCCAGCAGTTTAGGCAGGAAGAACACTGAAGCTTTCTTT
TRBJ1-2,TRBD1,NA,TRBV6-5,CASSLQGNYGYTF,TGTGCCAGCAGTCTACAGGGGAACTATGGCTACACCTTC
TRBJ2-1,TRBD2,NA,TRBV6-5,CASSLTSGGYNEQFF,TGTGCCAGCAGCCTGACTAGCGGGGGGTACAATGAGCAGTTCTTC
TRBJ2-7,NA,NA,TRBV9,CASSVLADSYEQYF,TGTGCCAGCAGCGTTTTGGCAGACTCCTACGAGCAGTACTTC
TRBJ1-1,TRBD1,NA,TRBV28,CASRGSGTGVSTEAFF,TGTGCCAGCAGGGGATCCGGGACAGGGGTGAGCACTGAAGCTTTCTTT
TRBJ2-1,TRBD1,NA,TRBV9,CASSPPGTGNYNEQFF,TGTGCCAGCAGCCCCCCCGGGACAGGGAATTACAATGAGCAGTTCTTC
TRBJ2-3,TRBD1,NA,TRBV11-2,CASSLEVGGDTQYF,TGTGCCAGCAGCTTAGAAGTAGGGGGCGATACGCAGTATTTT
TRBJ2-4,NA,NA,TRBV19,CASRGLNIQYF,TGTGCCAGCAGGGGTTTGAACATTCAGTACTTC
TRBJ2-7,NA,NA,TRBV12-5,CASGLVAEQYF,TGTGCTAGTGGTTTGGTAGCCGAGCAGTACTTC
TRBJ1-6,TRBD1,NA,TRBV7-2,CASTTRQGNSPLHF,TGTGCCAGCACCACCAGACAGGGCAATTCACCCCTCCACTTT
TRBJ1-5,TRBD1,NA,TRBV7-6,CASSRDRGGNQPQHF,TGTGCCAGCAGCCGGGACAGGGGTGGCAATCAGCCCCAGCATTTT
TRBJ1-5,NA,NA,TRBV3-1/TRBV3-2,CASSPSGDNQPQHF,TGTGCCAGCAGCCCCTCAGGGGATAATCAGCCCCAGCATTTT
TRBJ2-2,NA,NA,TRBV6-2/TRBV6-3,CASSPSSTGELFF,TGTGCCAGCAGCCCCTCGAGCACCGGGGAGCTGTTTTTT
TRBJ2-2,NA,NA,TRBV5-1,CASSINTGELFF,TGCGCCAGCAGCATAAACACCGGGGAGCTGTTTTTT
TRBJ1-2,NA,NA,TRBV20-1,CSASSTSYGYTF,TGCAGTGCTAGTAGTACATCCTATGGCTACACCTTC
TRBJ2-4,NA,once,TRBV19,CARATLAKNIQYF,TGTGCCAGAGCGACTCTAGCCAAAAACATTCAGTACTTC
TRBJ2-7,TRBD1,NA,TRBV18,CASSADRGAEQYF,TGTGCCAGCTCAGCCGACAGGGGGGCCGAGCAGTACTTC
TRBJ1-2,TRBD1,once,TRBV6-2/TRBV6-3,CASSGQGWGYGYTF,TGTGCCAGCAGCGGACAGGGATGGGGCTATGGCTACACCTTC
TRBJ1-2,NA,NA,TRBV12-3/TRBV12-4,CASSGGVYGYTF,TGTGCCAGCAGTGGGGGGGTCTATGGCTACACCTTC
TRBJ1-1,TRBD1,NA,TRBV4-1,CASSQWGIQGSNTEAFF,TGCGCCAGCAGCCAATGGGGGATACAGGGGTCGAACACTGAAGCTTTCTTT
TRBJ1-3,NA,NA,TRBV28,CASSLGFSGNTIYF,TGTGCCAGCAGTTTGGGCTTCTCTGGAAACACCATATATTTT
TRBJ1-3,TRBD1,NA,TRBV2,CASSRDRGSSGNTIYF,TGTGCCAGCAGCAGGGACAGGGGTAGCTCTGGAAACACCATATATTTT
TRBJ1-2,NA,NA,TRBV6-1,CASSELRGANGYTF,TGTGCCAGCAGTGAATTGCGGGGGGCAAATGGCTACACCTTC
TRBJ1-4,TRBD1,NA,TRBV5-6,CASSSMRQGFNEKLFF,TGTGCCAGCAGCTCCATGAGACAGGGCTTTAATGAAAAACTGTTTTTT
TRBJ2-5,NA,NA,TRBV19,CASSSPGDLKQETQYF,TGTGCCAGTAGTAGTCCGGGGGATCTGAAACAAGAGACCCAGTACTTC
TRBJ1-6,NA,NA,TRBV19,CASSTDQGGSPLHF,TGTGCCAGTAGTACTGACCAAGGCGGATCACCCCTCCACTTT